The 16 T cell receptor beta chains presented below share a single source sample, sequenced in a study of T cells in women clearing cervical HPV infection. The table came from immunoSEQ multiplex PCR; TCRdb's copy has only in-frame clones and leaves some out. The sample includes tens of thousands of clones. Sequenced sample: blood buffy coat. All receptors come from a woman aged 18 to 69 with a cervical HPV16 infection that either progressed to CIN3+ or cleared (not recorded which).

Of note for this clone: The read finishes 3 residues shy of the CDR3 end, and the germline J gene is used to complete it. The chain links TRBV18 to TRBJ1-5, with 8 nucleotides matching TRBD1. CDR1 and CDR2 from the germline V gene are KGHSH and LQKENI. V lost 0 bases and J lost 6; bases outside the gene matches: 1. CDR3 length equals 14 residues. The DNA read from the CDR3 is TGTGCCAGCTCACCACCGGACAGGGTTCAGCCC. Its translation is CASSPPDRVQP. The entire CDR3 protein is CASSPPDRVQPQHF.

CDR3 region: CASRMTGTAGYTF. CDR3 bases read: TGTGCCAGCAGAATGACAGGGACGGCCGGC. V gene TRBV6-2 or TRBV6-3 combines with J gene TRBJ1-2; TRBD1 aligns across 7 bases. The observed sequence ends 3 residues before the CDR3 terminus, with the missing tail filled in from the germline J gene. The germline gives CDR1 MNHEY, CDR2 SVGEGT. This CDR3 has 13 amino acids.

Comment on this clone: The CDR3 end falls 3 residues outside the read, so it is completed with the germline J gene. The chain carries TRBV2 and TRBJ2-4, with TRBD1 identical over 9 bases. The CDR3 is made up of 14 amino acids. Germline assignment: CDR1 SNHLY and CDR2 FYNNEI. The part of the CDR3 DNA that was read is TGTGCCAGCAGTGAATTTATGGGACAGGGTGGT. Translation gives CASSEFMGQGG. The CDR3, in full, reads CASSEFMGQGGQYF.

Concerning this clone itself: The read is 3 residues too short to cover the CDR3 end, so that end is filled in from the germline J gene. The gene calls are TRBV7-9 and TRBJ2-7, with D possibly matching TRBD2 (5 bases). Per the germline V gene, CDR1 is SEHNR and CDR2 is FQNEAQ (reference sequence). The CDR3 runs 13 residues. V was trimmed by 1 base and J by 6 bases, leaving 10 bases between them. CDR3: CASSLGLSGEQYF. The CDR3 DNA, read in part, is TGTGCCAGCAGCTTAGGGTTAAGCGGCGAG.

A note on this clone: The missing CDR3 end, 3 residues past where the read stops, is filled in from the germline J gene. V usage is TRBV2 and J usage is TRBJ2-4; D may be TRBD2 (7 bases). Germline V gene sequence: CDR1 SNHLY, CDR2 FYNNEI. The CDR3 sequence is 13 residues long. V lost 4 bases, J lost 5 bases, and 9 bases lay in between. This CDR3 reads CASSVGGENIQYF. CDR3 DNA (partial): TGTGCCAGCAGTGTAGGGGGGGAAAACATT.

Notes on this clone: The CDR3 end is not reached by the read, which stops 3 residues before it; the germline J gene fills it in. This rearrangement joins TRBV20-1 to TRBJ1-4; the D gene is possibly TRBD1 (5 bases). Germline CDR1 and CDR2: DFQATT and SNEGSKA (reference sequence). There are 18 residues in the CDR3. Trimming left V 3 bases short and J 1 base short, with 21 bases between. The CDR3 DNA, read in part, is TGCAGTGCTAGGACAACCACGTACTCCGGGGGAACTAATGAAAAA. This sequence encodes CSARTTTYSGGTNEK. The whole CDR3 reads CSARTTTYSGGTNEKLFF.

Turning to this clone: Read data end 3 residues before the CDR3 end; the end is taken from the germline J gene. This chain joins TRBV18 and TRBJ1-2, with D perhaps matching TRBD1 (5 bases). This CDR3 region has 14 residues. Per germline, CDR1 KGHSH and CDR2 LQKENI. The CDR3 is CASSPRDRSYDYTF. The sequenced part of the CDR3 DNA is TGTGCCAGCTCACCACGAGACAGATCCTACGAC.

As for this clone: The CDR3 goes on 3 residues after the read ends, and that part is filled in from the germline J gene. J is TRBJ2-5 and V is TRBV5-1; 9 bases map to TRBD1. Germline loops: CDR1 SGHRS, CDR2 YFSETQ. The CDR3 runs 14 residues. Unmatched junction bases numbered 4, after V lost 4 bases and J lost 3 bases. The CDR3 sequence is CASSPDRGEETQYF. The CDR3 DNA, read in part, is TGCGCCAGCAGCCCCGACAGGGGGGAAGAGACC.

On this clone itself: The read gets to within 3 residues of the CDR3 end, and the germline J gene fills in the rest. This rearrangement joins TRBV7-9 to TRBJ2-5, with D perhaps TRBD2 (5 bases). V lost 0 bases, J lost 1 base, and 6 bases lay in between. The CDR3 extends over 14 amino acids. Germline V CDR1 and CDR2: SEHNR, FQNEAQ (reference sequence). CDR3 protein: CASSLARAQETQYF. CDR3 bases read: TGTGCCAGCAGCTTAGCGCGGGCCCAAGAGACC.

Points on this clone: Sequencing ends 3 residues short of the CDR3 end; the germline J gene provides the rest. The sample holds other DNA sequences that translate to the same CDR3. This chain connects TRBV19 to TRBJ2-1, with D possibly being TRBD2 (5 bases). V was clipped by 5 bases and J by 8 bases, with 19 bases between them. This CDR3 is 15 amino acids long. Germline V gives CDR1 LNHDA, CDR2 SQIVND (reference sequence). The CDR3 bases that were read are TGTGCCAGTAGTGGTTTGGCGGGCACTACATATGAG. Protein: CASSGLAGTTYE. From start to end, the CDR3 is CASSGLAGTTYEQFF.

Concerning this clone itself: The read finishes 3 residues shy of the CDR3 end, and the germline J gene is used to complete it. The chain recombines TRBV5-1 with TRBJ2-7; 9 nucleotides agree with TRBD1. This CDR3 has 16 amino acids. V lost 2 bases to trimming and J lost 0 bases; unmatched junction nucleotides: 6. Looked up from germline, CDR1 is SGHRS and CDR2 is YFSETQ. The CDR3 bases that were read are TGCGCCAGCAGCTTCACAGGGGGCGGAATCTCCTACGAG. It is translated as CASSFTGGGISYE. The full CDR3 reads CASSFTGGGISYEQYF.

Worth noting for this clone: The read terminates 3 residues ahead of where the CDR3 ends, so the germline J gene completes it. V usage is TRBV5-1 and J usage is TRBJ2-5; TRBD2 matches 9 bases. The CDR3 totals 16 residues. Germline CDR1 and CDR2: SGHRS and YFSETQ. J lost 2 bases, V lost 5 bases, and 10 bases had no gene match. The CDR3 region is CASRTTPSGGQETQYF. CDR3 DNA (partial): TGCGCCAGCAGAACAACACCCAGCGGGGGGCAAGAGACC.

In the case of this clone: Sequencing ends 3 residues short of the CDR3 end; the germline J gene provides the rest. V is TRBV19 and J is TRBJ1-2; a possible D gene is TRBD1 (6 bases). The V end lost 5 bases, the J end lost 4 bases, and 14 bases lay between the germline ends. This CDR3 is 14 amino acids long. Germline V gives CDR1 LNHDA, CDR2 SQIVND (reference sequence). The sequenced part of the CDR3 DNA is TGTGCCAGTAGTGGGGACATACCCCCCTATGGC. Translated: CASSGDIPPYG. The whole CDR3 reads CASSGDIPPYGYTF.

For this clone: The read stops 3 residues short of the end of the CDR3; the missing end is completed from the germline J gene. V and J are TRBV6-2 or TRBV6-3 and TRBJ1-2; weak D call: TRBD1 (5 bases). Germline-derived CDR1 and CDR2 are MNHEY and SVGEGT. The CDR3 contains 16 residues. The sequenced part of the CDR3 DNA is TGTGCCAGCAGTTATCGCGCGGGGGGTAGCACAGATACC. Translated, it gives CASSYRAGGSTDT. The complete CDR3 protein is CASSYRAGGSTDTYTF.

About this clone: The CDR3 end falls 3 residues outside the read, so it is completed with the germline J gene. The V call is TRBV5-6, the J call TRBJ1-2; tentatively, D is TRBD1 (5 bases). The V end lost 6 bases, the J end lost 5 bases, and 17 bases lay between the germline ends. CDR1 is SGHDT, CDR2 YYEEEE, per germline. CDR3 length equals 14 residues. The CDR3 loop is CASIRRGFGYGYTF. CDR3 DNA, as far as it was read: TGTGCCAGCATCCGGAGGGGTTTCGGTTATGGC.

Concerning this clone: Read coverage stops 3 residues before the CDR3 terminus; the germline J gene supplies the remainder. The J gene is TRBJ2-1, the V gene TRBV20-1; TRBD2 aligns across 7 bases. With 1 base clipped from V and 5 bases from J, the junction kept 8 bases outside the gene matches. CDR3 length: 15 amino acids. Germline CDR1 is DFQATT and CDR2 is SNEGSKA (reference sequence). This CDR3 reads CSARGGGPSHNEQFF. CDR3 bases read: TGCAGTGCTAGAGGGGGAGGGCCTAGCCACAATGAG.